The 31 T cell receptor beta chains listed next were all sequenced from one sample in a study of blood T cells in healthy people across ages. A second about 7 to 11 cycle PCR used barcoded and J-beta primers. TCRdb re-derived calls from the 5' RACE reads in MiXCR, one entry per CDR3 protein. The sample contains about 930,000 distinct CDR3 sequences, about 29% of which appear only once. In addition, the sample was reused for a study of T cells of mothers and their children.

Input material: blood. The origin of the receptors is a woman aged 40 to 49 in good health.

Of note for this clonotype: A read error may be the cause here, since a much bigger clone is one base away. CDR3 residues: CASSLGGLRNAYEQYF. DNA for the CDR3: TGTGCCAGCAGCTTAGGGGGACTAAGAAATGCCTACGAGCAGTACTTC. The V and J genes are TRBV7-2 and TRBJ2-7, with 7 bases identical to TRBD2. The CDR3 consists of 16 residues. Trimming cost V 1 base and J 2 bases; bases outside gene matches: 8. Germline V lookup: CDR1 SGHTA, CDR2 FQGNSA. The complete variable domain, with remaining parts taken from reference TRBV7-2 and TRBJ2-7, reads GAGVSQSPSNKVTEKGKDVELRCDPISGHTALYWYRQSLGQGLEFLIYFQGNSAPDKSGLPSDRFSAERTGGSVSTLTIQRTQQEDSAVYLCASSLGGLRNAYEQYFGPGTRLTVT.

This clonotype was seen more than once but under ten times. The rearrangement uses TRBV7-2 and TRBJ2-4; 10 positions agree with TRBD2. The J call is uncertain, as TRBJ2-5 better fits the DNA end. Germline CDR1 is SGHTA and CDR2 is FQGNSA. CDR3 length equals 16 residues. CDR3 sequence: CASSLAGTSVGETQYF. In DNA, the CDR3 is TGTGCCAGCAGCTTAGCCGGGACTAGCGTTGGGGAGACCCAGTACTTC.

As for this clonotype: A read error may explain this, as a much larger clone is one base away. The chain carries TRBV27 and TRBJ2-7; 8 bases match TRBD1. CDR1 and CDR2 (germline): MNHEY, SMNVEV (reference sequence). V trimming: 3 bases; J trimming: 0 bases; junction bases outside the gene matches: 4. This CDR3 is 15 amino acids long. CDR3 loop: CASSFCQGASYEQYF. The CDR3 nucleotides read TGTGCCAGCAGTTTTTGCCAGGGGGCCTCCTACGAGCAGTACTTC.

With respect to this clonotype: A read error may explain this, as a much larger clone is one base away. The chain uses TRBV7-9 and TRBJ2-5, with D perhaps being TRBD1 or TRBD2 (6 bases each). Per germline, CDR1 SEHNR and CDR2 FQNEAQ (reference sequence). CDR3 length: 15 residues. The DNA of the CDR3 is TGTGCCAGCAGCTTAGGTGGGGGGCTCGAAGAGGCCCAGTACTTC. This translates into CASSLGGGLEEAQYF.

Here the CDR3 reads CAIRYSSIYNEQFF. DNA of the CDR3: TGTGCCATCAGGTACAGTTCTATTTACAATGAGCAGTTCTTC. The chain combines TRBV10-3 with TRBJ2-1; no firm D call. This CDR3 is 14 amino acids long. The V gene's germline CDR1 is ENHRY and CDR2 SYGVKD. V was trimmed by 6 bases and J by 4 bases, leaving 13 bases between them.

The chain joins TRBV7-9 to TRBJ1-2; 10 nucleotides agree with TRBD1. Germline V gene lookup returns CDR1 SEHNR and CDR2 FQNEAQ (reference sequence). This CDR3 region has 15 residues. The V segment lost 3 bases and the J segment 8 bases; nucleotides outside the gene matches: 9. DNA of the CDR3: TGTGCCAGCAGCTTGCCGGACAGGGGGGGATTGGGCTACACCTTC. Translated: CASSLPDRGGLGYTF.

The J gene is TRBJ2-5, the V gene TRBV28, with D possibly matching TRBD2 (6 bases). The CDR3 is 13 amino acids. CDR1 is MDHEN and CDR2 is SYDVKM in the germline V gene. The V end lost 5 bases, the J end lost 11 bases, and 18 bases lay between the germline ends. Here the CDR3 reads CASSAWQDYGQYF. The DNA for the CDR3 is TGTGCCAGCAGTGCATGGCAGGACTACGGGCAGTACTTC.

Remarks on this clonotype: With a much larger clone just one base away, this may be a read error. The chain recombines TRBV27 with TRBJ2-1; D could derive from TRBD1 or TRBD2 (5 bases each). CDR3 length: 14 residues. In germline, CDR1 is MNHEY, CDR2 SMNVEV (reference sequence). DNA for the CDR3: TGTGCCGGCAGTTTACGAGGGGCGGACAATGAGCAGTTCTTC. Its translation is CAGSLRGADNEQFF.

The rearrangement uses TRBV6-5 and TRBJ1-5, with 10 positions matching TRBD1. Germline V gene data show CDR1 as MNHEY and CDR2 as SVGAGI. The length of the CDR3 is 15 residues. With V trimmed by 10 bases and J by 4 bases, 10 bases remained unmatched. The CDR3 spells CATSRDRGNNQPQHF. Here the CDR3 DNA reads TGTGCCACCTCTAGGGACAGGGGTAATAATCAGCCCCAGCATTTT.

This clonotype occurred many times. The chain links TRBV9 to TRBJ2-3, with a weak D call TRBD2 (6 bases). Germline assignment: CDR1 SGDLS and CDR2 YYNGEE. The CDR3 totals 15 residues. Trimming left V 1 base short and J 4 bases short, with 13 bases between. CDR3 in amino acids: CASSVLGGASDTQYF. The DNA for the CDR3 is TGTGCCAGCAGCGTACTTGGCGGGGCGTCAGATACGCAGTATTTT.

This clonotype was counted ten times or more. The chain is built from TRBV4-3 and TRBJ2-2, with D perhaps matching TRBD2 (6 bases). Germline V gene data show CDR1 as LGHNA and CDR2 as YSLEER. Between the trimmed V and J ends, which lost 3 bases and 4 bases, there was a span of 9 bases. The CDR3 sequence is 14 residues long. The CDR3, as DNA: TGCGCCAGCAGCCATGACGGGGGCACCGGGGAGCTGTTTTTT. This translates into CASSHDGGTGELFF.

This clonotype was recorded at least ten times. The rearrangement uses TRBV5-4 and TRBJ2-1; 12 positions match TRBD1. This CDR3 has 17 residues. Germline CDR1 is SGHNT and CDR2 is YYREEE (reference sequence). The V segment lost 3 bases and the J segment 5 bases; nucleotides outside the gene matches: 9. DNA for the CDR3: TGTGCCAGCAGCTGGGGTCGGGGACAGGGGGCCAACAATGAGCAGTTCTTC. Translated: CASSWGRGQGANNEQFF.

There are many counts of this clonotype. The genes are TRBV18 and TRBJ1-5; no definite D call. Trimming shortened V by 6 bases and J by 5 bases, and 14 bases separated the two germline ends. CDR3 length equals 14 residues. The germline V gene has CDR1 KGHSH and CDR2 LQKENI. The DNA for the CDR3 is TGTGCCAGCTCTCCCAGGACGGGGTATCAGCCCCAGCATTTT. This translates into CASSPRTGYQPQHF.

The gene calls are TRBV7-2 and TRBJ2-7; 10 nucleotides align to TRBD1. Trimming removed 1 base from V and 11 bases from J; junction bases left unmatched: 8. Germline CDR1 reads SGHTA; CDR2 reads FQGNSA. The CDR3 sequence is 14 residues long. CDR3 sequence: CASSLVRGTGEEYF. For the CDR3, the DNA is TGTGCCAGCAGCTTAGTGAGGGGGACAGGGGAGGAGTACTTC.

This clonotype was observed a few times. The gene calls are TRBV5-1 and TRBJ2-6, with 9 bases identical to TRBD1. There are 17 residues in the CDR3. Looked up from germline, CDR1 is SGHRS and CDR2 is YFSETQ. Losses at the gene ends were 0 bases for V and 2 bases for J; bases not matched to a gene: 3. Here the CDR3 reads CASSLATGGTGANVLTF. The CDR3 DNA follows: TGCGCCAGCAGCTTGGCAACAGGGGGCACTGGGGCCAACGTCCTGACTTTC.

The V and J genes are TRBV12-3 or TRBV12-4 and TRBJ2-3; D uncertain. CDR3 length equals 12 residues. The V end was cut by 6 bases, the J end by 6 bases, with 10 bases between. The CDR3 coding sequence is TGTGCCAGCAGCCCCTATTCGGATACGCAGTATTTT. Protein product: CASSPYSDTQYF.

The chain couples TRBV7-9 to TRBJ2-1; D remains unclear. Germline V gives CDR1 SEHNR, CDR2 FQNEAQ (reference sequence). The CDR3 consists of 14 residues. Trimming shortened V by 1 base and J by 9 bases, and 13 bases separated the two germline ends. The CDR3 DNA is TGTGCCAGCAGCTTAGTTGAGAGCTCGGGTGAGCAGTTCTTC. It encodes CASSLVESSGEQFF.

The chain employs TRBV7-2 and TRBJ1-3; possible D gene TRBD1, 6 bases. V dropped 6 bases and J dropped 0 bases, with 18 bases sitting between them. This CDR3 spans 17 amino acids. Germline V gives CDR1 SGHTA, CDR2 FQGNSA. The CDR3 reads CASRRTEGFFSGNTIYF. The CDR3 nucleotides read TGTGCCAGCAGGCGGACAGAGGGCTTTTTCTCTGGAAACACCATATATTTT.

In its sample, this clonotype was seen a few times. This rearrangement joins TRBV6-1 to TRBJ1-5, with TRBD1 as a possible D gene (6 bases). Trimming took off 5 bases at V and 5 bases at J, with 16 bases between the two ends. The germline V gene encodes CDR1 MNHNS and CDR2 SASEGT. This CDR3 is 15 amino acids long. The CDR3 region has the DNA TGTGCCAGCAGTACCCGGACAGCGGCCGATCAGCCCCAGCATTTT. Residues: CASSTRTAADQPQHF.

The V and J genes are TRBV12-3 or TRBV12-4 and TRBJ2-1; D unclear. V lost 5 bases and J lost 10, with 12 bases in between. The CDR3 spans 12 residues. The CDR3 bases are TGTGCCAGCAGTATAACAATTTGGGAGCAGTTCTTC. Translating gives CASSITIWEQFF.

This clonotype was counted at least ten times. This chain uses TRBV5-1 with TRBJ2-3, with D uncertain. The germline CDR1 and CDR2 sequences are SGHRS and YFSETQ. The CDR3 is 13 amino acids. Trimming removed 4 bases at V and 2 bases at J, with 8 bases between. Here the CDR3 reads CASSPGDTDTQYF. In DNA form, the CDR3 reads TGCGCCAGCAGCCCTGGGGACACAGATACGCAGTATTTT.

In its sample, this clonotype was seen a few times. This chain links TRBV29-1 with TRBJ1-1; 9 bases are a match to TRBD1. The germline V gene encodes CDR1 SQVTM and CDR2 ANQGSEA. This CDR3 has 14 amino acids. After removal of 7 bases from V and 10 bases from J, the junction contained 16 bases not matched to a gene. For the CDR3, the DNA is TGCAGCGCCTTACAGGGGGCGAGGGGATCGGGAGCTTTCTTT. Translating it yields CSALQGARGSGAFF.

DNA for the CDR3: TGTGCCAGCAGCTTAATCTCACCAATTTACAATGAGCAGTTCTTC. This codes for CASSLISPIYNEQFF. The chain recombines TRBV6-5 with TRBJ2-1; D is unresolved. There are 15 residues in the CDR3. The germline gives CDR1 MNHEY, CDR2 SVGAGI. Trimming pared 6 bases from V and 4 bases from J, leaving 16 bases between.

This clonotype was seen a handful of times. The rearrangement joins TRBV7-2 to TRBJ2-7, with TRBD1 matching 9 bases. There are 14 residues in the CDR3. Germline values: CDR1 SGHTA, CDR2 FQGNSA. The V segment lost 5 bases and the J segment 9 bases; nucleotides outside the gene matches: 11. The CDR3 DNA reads TGTGCCAGCAGCGTCCCGGGACAGGGTACGGGGCAGTACTTC. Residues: CASSVPGQGTGQYF.

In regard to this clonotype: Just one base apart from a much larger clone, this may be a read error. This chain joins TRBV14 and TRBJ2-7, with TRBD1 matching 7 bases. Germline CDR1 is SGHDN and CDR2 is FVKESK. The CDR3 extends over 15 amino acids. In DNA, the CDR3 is TGTGCCGGCAGCCAGAGGACAGGCGCCCTCTACGAGCAGTACTTC. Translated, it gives CAGSQRTGALYEQYF.

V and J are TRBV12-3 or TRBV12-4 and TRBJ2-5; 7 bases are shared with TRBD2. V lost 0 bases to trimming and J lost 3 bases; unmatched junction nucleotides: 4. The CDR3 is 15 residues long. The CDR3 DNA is TGTGCCAGCAGTTTAGCGCGGGGGTTTGAAGAGACCCAGTACTTC. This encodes CASSLARGFEETQYF.

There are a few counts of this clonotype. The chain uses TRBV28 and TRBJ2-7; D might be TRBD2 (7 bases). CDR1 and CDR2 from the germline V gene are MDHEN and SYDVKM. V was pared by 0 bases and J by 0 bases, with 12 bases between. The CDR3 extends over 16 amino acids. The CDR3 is CASSLWGGGHSYEQYF. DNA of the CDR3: TGTGCCAGCAGTTTATGGGGCGGGGGCCACTCCTACGAGCAGTACTTC.

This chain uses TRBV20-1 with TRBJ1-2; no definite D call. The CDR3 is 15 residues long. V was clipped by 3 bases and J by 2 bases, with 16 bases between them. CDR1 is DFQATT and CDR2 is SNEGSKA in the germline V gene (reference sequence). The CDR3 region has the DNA TGCAGTGCTAGGACCACACGGGTTGGAAACTATGGCTACACCTTC. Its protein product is CSARTTRVGNYGYTF.

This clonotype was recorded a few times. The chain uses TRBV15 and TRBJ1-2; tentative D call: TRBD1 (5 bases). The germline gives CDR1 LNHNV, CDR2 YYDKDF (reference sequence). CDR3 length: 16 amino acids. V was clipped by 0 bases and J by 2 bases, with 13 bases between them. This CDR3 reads CATSRDRGKGNYGYTF. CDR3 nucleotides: TGTGCCACCAGCAGAGATCGGGGTAAGGGGAACTATGGCTACACCTTC.

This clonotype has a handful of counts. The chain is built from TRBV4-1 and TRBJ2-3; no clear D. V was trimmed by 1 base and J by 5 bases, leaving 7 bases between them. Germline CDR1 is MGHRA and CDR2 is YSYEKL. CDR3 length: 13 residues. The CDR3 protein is CASSQVRQDTQYF. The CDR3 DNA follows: TGCGCCAGCAGCCAAGTTCGGCAAGATACGCAGTATTTT.

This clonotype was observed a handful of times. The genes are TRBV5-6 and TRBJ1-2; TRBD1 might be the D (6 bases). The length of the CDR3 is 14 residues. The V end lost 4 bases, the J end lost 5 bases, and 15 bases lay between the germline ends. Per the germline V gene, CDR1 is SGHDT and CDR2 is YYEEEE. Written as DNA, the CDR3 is TGTGCCAGCAGCCAAGGGGGAACGTCATATGGCTACACCTTC. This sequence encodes CASSQGGTSYGYTF.